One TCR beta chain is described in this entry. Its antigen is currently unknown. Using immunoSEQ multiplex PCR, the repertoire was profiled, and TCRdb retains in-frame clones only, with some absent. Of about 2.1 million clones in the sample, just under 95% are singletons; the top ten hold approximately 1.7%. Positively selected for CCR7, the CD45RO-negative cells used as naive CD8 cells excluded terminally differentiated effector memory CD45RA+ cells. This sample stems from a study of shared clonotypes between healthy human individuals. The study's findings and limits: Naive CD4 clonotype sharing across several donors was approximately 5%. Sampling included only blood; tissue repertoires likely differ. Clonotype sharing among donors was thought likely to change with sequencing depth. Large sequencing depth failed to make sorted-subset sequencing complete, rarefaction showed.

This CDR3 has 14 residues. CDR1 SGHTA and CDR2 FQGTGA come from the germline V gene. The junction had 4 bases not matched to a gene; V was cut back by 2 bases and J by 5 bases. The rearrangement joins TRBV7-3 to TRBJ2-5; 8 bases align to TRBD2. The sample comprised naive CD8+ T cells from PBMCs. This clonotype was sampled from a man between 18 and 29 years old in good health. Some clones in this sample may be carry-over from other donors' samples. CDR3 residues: CASSLREGDETQYF. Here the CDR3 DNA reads TGTGCCAGCAGCTTACGGGAGGGGGATGAGACCCAGTACTTC.